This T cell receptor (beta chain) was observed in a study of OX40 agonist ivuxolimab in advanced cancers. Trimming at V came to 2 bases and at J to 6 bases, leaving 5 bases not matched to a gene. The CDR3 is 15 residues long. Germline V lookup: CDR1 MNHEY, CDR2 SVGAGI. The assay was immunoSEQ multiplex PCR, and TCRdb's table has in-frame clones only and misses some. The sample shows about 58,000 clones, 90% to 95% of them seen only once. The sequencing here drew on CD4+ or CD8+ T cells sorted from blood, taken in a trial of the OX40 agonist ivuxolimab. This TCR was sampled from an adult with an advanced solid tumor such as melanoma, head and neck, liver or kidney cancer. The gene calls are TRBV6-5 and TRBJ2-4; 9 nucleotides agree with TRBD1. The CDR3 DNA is TGTGCCAGCAGTTACACACGGGACAGGGCAAACATTCAGTACTTC. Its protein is CASSYTRDRANIQYF.